This entry lists 9 T cell receptor beta chains sequenced from one sample in a study of OX40 agonist ivuxolimab in advanced cancers. This table comes from immunoSEQ multiplex PCR, and its TCRdb copy is limited to in-frame clones, with some not included. The sample records just under 65,000 clones, 75% to 90% being singletons. Sequences were derived from CD4+ or CD8+ T cells sorted from blood, sampled in a trial of the OX40 agonist ivuxolimab. These receptors came from an adult with an advanced solid tumor such as melanoma, head and neck, liver or kidney cancer.

The chain couples TRBV5-4 to TRBJ2-5; 9 nucleotides align to TRBD1. This CDR3 is 14 amino acids long. Germline V lookup: CDR1 SGHNT, CDR2 YYREEE (reference sequence). The J segment lost 5 bases and the V segment lost 2 bases, leaving 4 bases of the junction unmatched. CDR3 DNA: TGTGCCAGCAGCTTTCGGACAGGGGAGGAGACCCAGTACTTC. Amino acid sequence: CASSFRTGEETQYF.

V is TRBV28 and J is TRBJ2-2; tentatively, D is TRBD1 (6 bases). This CDR3 is 15 amino acids long. CDR1 is MDHEN and CDR2 is SYDVKM in the germline V gene. V lost 6 bases and J lost 0, with 11 bases in between. The CDR3 DNA sequence: TGTGCCAGCAGAGGACAGTTAGCGAACACCGGGGAGCTGTTTTTT. Its protein product is CASRGQLANTGELFF. The full variable domain, in which reference TRBV28 and TRBJ2-2 provide the parts outside the CDR3, is DVKVTQSSRYLVKRTGEKVFLECVQDMDHENMFWYRQDPGLGLRLIYFSYDVKMKEKGDIPEGYSVSREKKERFSLILESASTNQTSMYLCASRGQLANTGELFFGEGSRLTVL.

This clone is a singleton in its sample. This chain joins TRBV5-1 and TRBJ2-3; the D gene could be TRBD1 or TRBD2 (5 bases each). In germline, CDR1 is SGHRS, CDR2 YFSETQ. Trimming shortened V by 0 bases and J by 2 bases, and 10 bases separated the two germline ends. The CDR3 spans 15 residues. CDR3 sequence reads: CASSLGGDPTDTQYF. The CDR3 nucleotides are TGCGCCAGCAGCTTGGGAGGGGACCCCACAGATACGCAGTATTTT.

This CDR3 reads CATSRELRQVTNQPQHF. The CDR3, as DNA: TGTGCCACCAGCAGAGAATTAAGACAGGTGACCAATCAGCCCCAGCATTTT. This rearrangement joins TRBV15 to TRBJ1-5; D possibly corresponds to TRBD1 (6 bases). This CDR3 is built from 17 residues. V was pared by 0 bases and J by 3 bases, with 15 bases between. CDR1 LNHNV and CDR2 YYDKDF come from the germline V gene (reference sequence).

The rearrangement links TRBV12-5 to TRBJ1-3, with 7 nucleotides matching TRBD1. Losses at the gene ends were 5 bases for V and 2 bases for J; bases not matched to a gene: 3. The CDR3 consists of 14 residues. Germline V gene sequence: CDR1 LGHNT, CDR2 FRNRAP. The CDR3: CASGTGQPGNTIYF. CDR3 nucleotides: TGTGCTAGTGGTACGGGACAGCCTGGAAACACCATATATTTT.

The V gene is TRBV5-4, the J gene TRBJ1-5; D gene uncertain. The CDR3 length is 12 residues. Germline lookup yields CDR1 SGHNT and CDR2 YYREEE (reference sequence). Trimming took off 0 bases at V and 11 bases at J, with 9 bases between the two ends. CDR3 DNA sequence: TGTGCCAGCAGCTTGGAGGGCAGGTCCCAGCATTTT. This encodes CASSLEGRSQHF.

The rearrangement links TRBV5-1 to TRBJ1-2; D is uncertain. Germline lookup yields CDR1 SGHRS and CDR2 YFSETQ. Trimming cost V 4 bases and J 8 bases, with 21 bases left between them. The CDR3 extends over 15 amino acids. CDR3 in amino acids: CASSPGGYSFGGYTF. CDR3 sequence (DNA): TGCGCCAGCAGCCCCGGCGGTTATTCTTTTGGGGGCTACACCTTC.

The V gene is TRBV28, the J gene TRBJ2-1, with D maybe TRBD1 (6 bases). This CDR3 comprises 16 residues. Germline V CDR1 and CDR2: MDHEN, SYDVKM. The V gene lost 5 bases and the J gene lost 0 bases, with 14 bases spanning the gap. CDR3 DNA: TGTGCCAGCAGTCTGACAGGTCTGGGCTCCTACAATGAGCAGTTCTTC. It encodes CASSLTGLGSYNEQFF. Filled out from reference TRBV28 and TRBJ2-1, the complete variable domain reads DVKVTQSSRYLVKRTGEKVFLECVQDMDHENMFWYRQDPGLGLRLIYFSYDVKMKEKGDIPEGYSVSREKKERFSLILESASTNQTSMYLCASSLTGLGSYNEQFFGPGTRLTVL.

The V call is TRBV4-1, the J call TRBJ2-3, with no clear D. The CDR3 is 12 amino acids. The germline CDR1 and CDR2 sequences are MGHRA and YSYEKL. The V gene lost 2 bases and the J gene lost 3 bases, with 3 bases spanning the gap. The CDR3 loop is CASSQRTDTQYF. In DNA form, the CDR3 reads TGCGCCAGCAGCCAACGAACAGATACGCAGTATTTT.